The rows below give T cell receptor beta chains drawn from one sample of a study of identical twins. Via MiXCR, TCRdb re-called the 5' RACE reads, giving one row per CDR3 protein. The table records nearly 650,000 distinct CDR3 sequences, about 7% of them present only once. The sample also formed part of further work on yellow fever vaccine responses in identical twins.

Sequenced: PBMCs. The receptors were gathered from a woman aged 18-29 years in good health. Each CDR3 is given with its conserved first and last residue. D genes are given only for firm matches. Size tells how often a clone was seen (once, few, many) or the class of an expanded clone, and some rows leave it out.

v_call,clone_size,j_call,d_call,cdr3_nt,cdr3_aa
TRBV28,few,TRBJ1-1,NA,TGTGCCAGCAGTGATTTGTCGCGAAGTGGCACTGAAGCTTTCTTT,CASSDLSRSGTEAFF
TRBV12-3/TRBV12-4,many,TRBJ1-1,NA,TGTGCCAGCAGTAGGGGGGGGAGCACTGAAGCTTTCTTT,CASSRGGSTEAFF
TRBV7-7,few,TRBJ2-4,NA,TGTGCCAGCAGCTCTGACTACTTAGGGATTCAGTACTTC,CASSSDYLGIQYF
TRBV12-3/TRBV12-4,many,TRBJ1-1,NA,TGTGCCAGCAGTTTAGACAGGCTAAGGACTGAAGCTTTCTTT,CASSLDRLRTEAFF
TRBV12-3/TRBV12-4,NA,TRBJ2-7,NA,TGTGCCAGCAGTCCACGGGACGGAAACTACGAGCAGTACTTC,CASSPRDGNYEQYF
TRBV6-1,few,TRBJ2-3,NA,TGTGCCAGCAGCGGGACGTCCAGCACAGATACGCAGTATTTT,CASSGTSSTDTQYF
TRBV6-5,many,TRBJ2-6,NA,TGTGCCAGCAGTTGGGCTTCCCGTACCTCTGGGGCCAACGTCCTGACTTTC,CASSWASRTSGANVLTF
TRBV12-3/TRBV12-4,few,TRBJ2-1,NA,TGTGCCAGCAGTTTCCTGGACTACTACAATGAGCAGTTCTTC,CASSFLDYYNEQFF
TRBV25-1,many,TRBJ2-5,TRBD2,TGTGCCAGCAGTGTGACTAGCGGACAAGAGACCCAGTACTTC,CASSVTSGQETQYF
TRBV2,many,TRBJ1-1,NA,TGTGCCAGCAGTGGGGAGTATGTGGGGAGCACTGAAGCTTTCTTT,CASSGEYVGSTEAFF
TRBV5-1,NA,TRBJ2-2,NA,TGCGCCAGCAGCTTGCAGGCTAGCAACACCGGGGAGCTGTTTTTT,CASSLQASNTGELFF
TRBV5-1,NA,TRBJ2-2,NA,TGCGCCAGCAGCTTGGCCCAGGTGACAGGAGGGACCGGGGAGCTGTTTTTT,CASSLAQVTGGTGELFF
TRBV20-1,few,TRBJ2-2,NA,TGCAGTGCCCCCGTTAGAGTTTCTAGCGGGGAGCTGTTTTTT,CSAPVRVSSGELFF
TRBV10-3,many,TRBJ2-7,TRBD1,TGTGCCATCAGCCCGGGACAGGGGTACGAGCAGTACTTC,CAISPGQGYEQYF
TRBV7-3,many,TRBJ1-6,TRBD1,TGTGCCAGCAGCCTGACCCGGGACAGAAATTCACCCCTCCACTTT,CASSLTRDRNSPLHF
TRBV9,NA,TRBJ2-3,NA,TGTGCCAGCAGCGTAGAGCAACCCACAGATACGCAGTATTTT,CASSVEQPTDTQYF
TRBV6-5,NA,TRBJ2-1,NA,TGTGCCAGCAGTTACTCGATCCTAACTCGAGCATTCCACAATGAGCAGTTCTTC,CASSYSILTRAFHNEQFF
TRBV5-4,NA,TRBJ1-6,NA,TGTGCCAGCAGCTCCGCCGATGTTATTCCAAGCTCCTATAATTCACCCCTCCACTTT,CASSSADVIPSSYNSPLHF
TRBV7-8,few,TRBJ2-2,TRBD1,TGTGCCAGCAGCTTAGCTACAGGGGACACCGGGGAGCTGTTTTTT,CASSLATGDTGELFF
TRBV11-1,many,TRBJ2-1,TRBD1,TGTGCCAGCAGCTTAGCCCCTTCCTCAGGGGGCTATTACAATGAGCAGTTCTTC,CASSLAPSSGGYYNEQFF
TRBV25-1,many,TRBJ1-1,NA,TGTGCCAGCAGTGACATCTACGGCACTGAAGCTTTCTTT,CASSDIYGTEAFF
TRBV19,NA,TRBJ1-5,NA,TGTGCCGTCTCAACAGGGCCAAATCAGCCCCAGCATTTT,CAVSTGPNQPQHF
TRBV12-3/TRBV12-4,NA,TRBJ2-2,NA,TGTGCCAGCAGTTTACGGCGGGGTGGCTCCGGGGAGCTGTTTTTT,CASSLRRGGSGELFF
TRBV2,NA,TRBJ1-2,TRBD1,TGTGCCAGCATGGGACAGAGTGCTGGTGGCTACACCTTC,CASMGQSAGGYTF
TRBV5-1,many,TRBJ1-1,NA,TGCGCCAGCAGCCCAGACCGGACAGCCATGAACACTGAAGCTTTCTTT,CASSPDRTAMNTEAFF
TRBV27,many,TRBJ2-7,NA,TGTGCCAGCAGGGCGGGGTCCCCCTACGAGCAGTACTTC,CASRAGSPYEQYF
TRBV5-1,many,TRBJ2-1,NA,TGCGCCAGCAGCTTTCAGGGGACTGAAGAGCAGTTCTTC,CASSFQGTEEQFF
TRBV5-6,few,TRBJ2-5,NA,TGTGCCAGCAGCTTGCGTCGCAGGGATGGAGAGACCCAGTACTTC,CASSLRRRDGETQYF
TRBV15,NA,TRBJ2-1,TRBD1,TGTGCCACCAGCCCGTGGGACAGGGTAGGTAGTGAGCAGTTCTTC,CATSPWDRVGSEQFF
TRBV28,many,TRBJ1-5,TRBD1,TGTGCCAGCAGGAGCCCTAGACAGGGAGGAAATCAGCCCCAGCATTTT,CASRSPRQGGNQPQHF
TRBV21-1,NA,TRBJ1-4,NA,TGTGCCAGCAGCCATACATTTATTGGACCGCTCGGAAAACTGTTTTTT,CASSHTFIGPLGKLFF
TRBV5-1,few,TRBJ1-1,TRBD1,TGCGCCAGCAGCTTGATGGGGACAGGGAGGAACACTGAAGCTTTCTTT,CASSLMGTGRNTEAFF
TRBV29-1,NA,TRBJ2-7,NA,TGCAGCGTTCCGGGACGGAGCTCCTACGAGCAGTACTTC,CSVPGRSSYEQYF
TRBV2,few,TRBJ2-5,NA,TGTGCCAGCAGTGAAGGTAGTAGAGGAGGGGAGACCCAGTACTTC,CASSEGSRGGETQYF
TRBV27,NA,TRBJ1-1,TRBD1,TGTGCCAGCAGTTTAAGGACAGGGGGCTCGATGAACACTGAAGCTTTCTTT,CASSLRTGGSMNTEAFF
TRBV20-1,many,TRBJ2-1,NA,TGCAGTGAGCCGGGACTCGCTGGCGGTGAGCAGTTCTTC,CSEPGLAGGEQFF
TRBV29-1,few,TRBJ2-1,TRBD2,TGCAGCGTGGAGACTAGCGGGAGTTTGAATGAGCAGTTCTTC,CSVETSGSLNEQFF
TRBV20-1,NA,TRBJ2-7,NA,TGCAGTGCTTCTCCGGGACCTGCCGAGCAGTACTTC,CSASPGPAEQYF
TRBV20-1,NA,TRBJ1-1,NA,TGCGGTGCTCCGGACTGGGGCACTGAAGCTTTCTTT,CGAPDWGTEAFF
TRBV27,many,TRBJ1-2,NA,TGTGCCAGCAGTTTACTGGGAGGCAGCTATGGCTACACCTTC,CASSLLGGSYGYTF
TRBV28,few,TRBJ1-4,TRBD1,TGTGCCAGCACTTGGGACAGGGGGCTCCATGAAGGGGGAAAACTGTTTTTT,CASTWDRGLHEGGKLFF